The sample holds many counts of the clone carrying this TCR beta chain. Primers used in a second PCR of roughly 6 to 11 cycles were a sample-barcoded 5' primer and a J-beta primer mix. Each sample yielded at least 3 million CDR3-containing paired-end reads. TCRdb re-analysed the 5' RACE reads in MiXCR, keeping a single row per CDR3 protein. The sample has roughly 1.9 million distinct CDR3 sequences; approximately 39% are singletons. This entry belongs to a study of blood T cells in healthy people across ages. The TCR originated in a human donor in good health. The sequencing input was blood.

CDR3 in amino acids: CASSLQGYGYTF. In nucleotides, the CDR3 is TGTGCCAGCAGTTTACAGGGCTATGGCTACACCTTC. The chain links TRBV7-2 to TRBJ1-2; D is possibly TRBD1 (6 bases). V shed 6 bases and J shed 4 bases, with 9 bases lying between them. There are 12 residues in the CDR3. Germline values: CDR1 SGHTA, CDR2 FQGNSA.